Following are 16 T cell receptor beta chains from one sample sequenced in a study of shared clonotypes between healthy human individuals. Libraries were prepared by immunoSEQ multiplex PCR; TCRdb keeps only in-frame clonotypes and omits some of them. The top ten clones hold more than 0.55% of a sample with about 1.1 million clones, about 80% of them seen once. Source material: memory CD4+ T cells from PBMCs. The subset here: CD45RA-negative fraction. The source is a man in his late teens or twenties in good health. Some clones in this sample may be carry-over from other donors' samples.

The rearrangement links TRBV28 to TRBJ2-5; the D is unclear. Germline CDR1 MDHEN, CDR2 SYDVKM. V shed 3 bases and J shed 5 bases, with 13 bases lying between them. This CDR3 comprises 14 residues. CDR3 DNA sequence: TGTGCCAGCAGTTTGAACCCCCCCCGGGAGACCCAGTACTTC. Its translation: CASSLNPPRETQYF. Looking up the rest from reference TRBV28 and TRBJ2-5 gives the full variable domain: DVKVTQSSRYLVKRTGEKVFLECVQDMDHENMFWYRQDPGLGLRLIYFSYDVKMKEKGDIPEGYSVSREKKERFSLILESASTNQTSMYLCASSLNPPRETQYFGPGTRLLVL.

V and J are TRBV11-2 and TRBJ2-3; TRBD1 might be the D (6 bases). This CDR3 comprises 14 residues. CDR1 is SGHAT, CDR2 FQNNGV, per germline. Between the trimmed V and J ends, which lost 5 bases and 2 bases, there was a span of 11 bases. In DNA, the CDR3 is TGTGCCAGCAGCAAGACAGGATTCACAGATACGCAGTATTTT. Amino acids: CASSKTGFTDTQYF.

Details on this clone: This may arise from a read error, as a much more abundant clone is one base away. The rearrangement uses TRBV6-6 and TRBJ1-2; D remains unclear. V lost 6 bases to trimming and J lost 1 base, with 9 bases between them. In germline, CDR1 is MNHNY, CDR2 SVGAGI (reference sequence). There are 13 residues in the CDR3. In nucleotides, the CDR3 is TGTGCCAGCAGCGCCGGGGTTAACTATGGCTACACCTTC. Amino acids: CASSAGVNYGYTF.

This clone appeared a single time. V usage is TRBV11-2 and J usage is TRBJ2-2, with a tentative D call TRBD2 (6 bases). CDR1 is SGHAT and CDR2 is FQNNGV in the germline V gene. The CDR3 length is 14 residues. Deletions cut 7 bases from V and 3 bases from J, with 12 bases between. The CDR3 coding sequence is TGTGCCAGCACCAGGACGGGGGACACCGGGGAGCTGTTTTTT. Translation gives CASTRTGDTGELFF.

Of note for this clone: Within the sample, other DNA sequences also encode this same CDR3. V is TRBV7-2 and J is TRBJ2-7; possibly TRBD1 or TRBD2 for D (5 bases each). The V end was cut by 5 bases, the J end by 4 bases, with 30 bases between. This CDR3 has 19 amino acids. Germline CDR1 is SGHTA and CDR2 is FQGNSA. The CDR3 nucleotides are TGTGCCAGCAGCCTACAGACAACAACTGGGACGACCCGACCTTACGAGCAGTACTTC. Its translation is CASSLQTTTGTTRPYEQYF.

This clone was seen just once. DNA of the CDR3: TGTGCCAGCAGCCGCACCCTACTAGGCACAGATACGCAGTATTTT. It encodes CASSRTLLGTDTQYF. The V and J genes are TRBV7-9 and TRBJ2-3; TRBD2 is a possible D gene (5 bases). Germline assignment: CDR1 SEHNR and CDR2 FQNEAQ (reference sequence). Trimming left V 5 bases short and J 1 base short, with 13 bases between. This CDR3 spans 15 amino acids.

V gene TRBV5-4 combines with J gene TRBJ1-1, with 7 bases that match TRBD1. CDR3 length: 14 residues. Trimming cost V 2 bases and J 5 bases; bases outside gene matches: 6. The germline V gene has CDR1 SGHNT and CDR2 YYREEE (reference sequence). Written as DNA, the CDR3 is TGTGCCAGCAGCTTCGTTCAGGGGGGAACTGAAGCTTTCTTT. It specifies CASSFVQGGTEAFF.

V usage is TRBV6-1 and J usage is TRBJ1-5; 9 bases are a match to TRBD1. The CDR3 has 18 residues. CDR1 and CDR2 from the germline V gene are MNHNS and SASEGT. V dropped 6 bases and J dropped 2; count of bases not matched to a gene: 14. In DNA form, the CDR3 reads TGTGCCAGCAGCGAAACTCGTCTGGACAGGGGAGGCAATCAGCCCCAGCATTTT. Its protein product is CASSETRLDRGGNQPQHF.

This clone was picked up a small number of times. The chain employs TRBV18 and TRBJ1-1; D not certain. CDR3 length: 16 residues. CDR1 and CDR2 (germline): KGHSH, LQKENI. V was trimmed by 0 bases and J by 4 bases, leaving 15 bases between them. CDR3: CASSPPGLREVTEAFF. CDR3 nucleotides: TGTGCCAGCTCACCACCCGGACTAAGGGAGGTCACTGAAGCTTTCTTT.

The chain uses TRBV7-3 and TRBJ2-5, with 7 nucleotides matching TRBD2. This CDR3 is built from 13 residues. The trim removed 5 bases at V and 4 bases at J, leaving 4 bases unmatched. The germline V gene has CDR1 SGHTA and CDR2 FQGTGA. This CDR3 is CASSRIAGETQYF. The CDR3 coding sequence is TGTGCCAGCAGCCGTATAGCGGGAGAGACCCAGTACTTC.

This clone has only a few counts. The chain has TRBV28 and TRBJ1-1, with 8 bases that match TRBD1. Trimming at V came to 6 bases and at J to 1 base, leaving 7 bases not matched to a gene. CDR1 MDHEN and CDR2 SYDVKM come from the germline V gene. The CDR3 sequence is 15 residues long. CDR3 bases: TGTGCCAGCAGACCTCAGGGGGCGAGGAACACTGAAGCTTTCTTT. This codes for CASRPQGARNTEAFF.

This sequence joins TRBV10-3 and TRBJ1-1; 7 bases line up with TRBD1. J was trimmed by 2 bases and V by 11 bases; bases with no gene match: 17. The CDR3 totals 16 residues. Per germline, CDR1 ENHRY and CDR2 SYGVKD. The CDR3 coding sequence is TGTGCCTCAGGGATTTCAGGGGGGGCATTAAACACTGAAGCTTTCTTT. Amino acids: CASGISGGALNTEAFF.

V is TRBV7-9 and J is TRBJ1-1; no clear D. The CDR3 has 12 residues. Germline CDR1 and CDR2: SEHNR and FQNEAQ (reference sequence). Trimming cost V 5 bases and J 6 bases, with 10 bases left between them. The DNA for the CDR3 is TGTGCCAGCAGCGCGACGGTTTCTGAAGCTTTCTTT. Amino acid sequence: CASSATVSEAFF.

The chain links TRBV9 to TRBJ2-7, with 7 bases lining up with TRBD1. The germline CDR1 and CDR2 sequences are SGDLS and YYNGEE. V shed 0 bases and J 2 bases; nucleotides not matched to a gene: 8. There are 16 residues in the CDR3. CDR3 amino acids: CASSVAPDRETYEQYF. The DNA for the CDR3 is TGTGCCAGCAGCGTAGCCCCAGACAGGGAAACCTACGAGCAGTACTTC.

The chain couples TRBV11-3 to TRBJ2-7; 11 bases map to TRBD1. Per the germline V gene, CDR1 is SGHNT and CDR2 is YENEEA. CDR3 length: 15 residues. The trim removed 5 bases at V and 3 bases at J, leaving 6 bases unmatched. CDR3 region: CASSTEGQGVYEQYF. CDR3 DNA: TGTGCCAGCAGCACCGAGGGACAGGGGGTCTACGAGCAGTACTTC.

This clone appeared a single time. This probably arose from a read error, given a far larger clone one base away. This CDR3 fails to terminate in the conserved phenylalanine or tryptophan, so it likely reflects a read error. This chain joins TRBV5-1 and TRBJ2-7; D gene unclear. CDR1 is SGHRS and CDR2 is YFSETQ in the germline V gene. Trimming cost V 0 bases and J 3 bases, with 13 bases left between them. The CDR3 loop spans 15 amino acids. In DNA, the CDR3 is TGCGCCAGCAGCTTGGGAGGTGCCCAACGCTACGAGCAGTACCTC. Encoded protein: CASSLGGAQRYEQYL.